This is a list of T cell receptor beta chains from one sample in a study of molecular identifiers for immune sequencing clone quantification. TCRdb ran MiXCR on the PCR reads and lists one entry per CDR3 protein. The sample carries around 13,000 distinct CDR3 sequences, roughly 15% recorded once. Source material: naive CD8+ T cells from blood, with Jurkat cell RNA spiked in. The receptors originated from a human donor in good health. Some libraries in this study had Jurkat cell RNA spiked in. Both conserved end residues are trimmed from each CDR3. D genes are given only for firm matches.

d_call: -
v_call: TRBV27
cdr3_aa: ASSLSRQGPTEAF

d_call: -
v_call: TRBV29-1
cdr3_aa: SVEGIGMGGLAEAF

d_call: -
v_call: TRBV7-6
cdr3_aa: ASSLSRGNYEQY

d_call: -
v_call: TRBV4-1
cdr3_aa: ANSQKRSSYEQY

d_call: TRBD2
v_call: TRBV29-1
cdr3_aa: SAEGTSETDTQY

d_call: -
v_call: TRBV2
cdr3_aa: ASSEGRVGTEAF

d_call: TRBD1
v_call: TRBV11-3
cdr3_aa: ASSKGQGIYGYT

d_call: TRBD1
v_call: TRBV5-6
cdr3_aa: AGSLGTGAYEQY

d_call: -
v_call: TRBV4-1
cdr3_aa: ASSQGSAPGDTQY

d_call: -
v_call: TRBV5-6
cdr3_aa: ASSPQGYSETQY

d_call: -
v_call: TRBV6-5
cdr3_aa: ASSYSPEPSNEKLF

d_call: -
v_call: TRBV7-8
cdr3_aa: ASSPLGGGRTDTQY

d_call: -
v_call: TRBV4-1
cdr3_aa: ASSGQTTNEKLF

d_call: -
v_call: TRBV7-2
cdr3_aa: ASSLGLGSYEQY

d_call: -
v_call: TRBV29-1
cdr3_aa: SVEFIPETQY

d_call: -
v_call: TRBV7-2
cdr3_aa: ASSTGWSIEAF

d_call: TRBD2
v_call: TRBV27
cdr3_aa: ASTLNVPTGRANEQF

d_call: -
v_call: TRBV12-3/TRBV12-4
cdr3_aa: ASSPIGEDGYT

d_call: -
v_call: TRBV19
cdr3_aa: ASSPPGGANYGYT

d_call: TRBD2
v_call: TRBV27
cdr3_aa: ASSLPGLGYNEQF

d_call: -
v_call: TRBV20-1
cdr3_aa: SARETRNTGELF

d_call: -
v_call: TRBV6-2/TRBV6-3
cdr3_aa: ASSYIGRNTGELF

d_call: -
v_call: TRBV6-5
cdr3_aa: ASSYSFPLNTEAF

d_call: -
v_call: TRBV7-2
cdr3_aa: ASSPSGPAGELF

d_call: -
v_call: TRBV11-2
cdr3_aa: ASSLSAGLLLSGANVLT

d_call: TRBD2
v_call: TRBV7-6
cdr3_aa: ASSLVPSGANTGELF

d_call: TRBD1
v_call: TRBV28
cdr3_aa: ASSHRGQETYQETQY

d_call: -
v_call: TRBV4-1
cdr3_aa: ASSQWDNSYEQY

d_call: -
v_call: TRBV6-6
cdr3_aa: ASSYYQGMNTEAF

d_call: -
v_call: TRBV27
cdr3_aa: ASSLGLSTQPQH

d_call: -
v_call: TRBV6-5
cdr3_aa: ASSPSGTGRTDTQY

d_call: TRBD1
v_call: TRBV24-1
cdr3_aa: ATSDPTGGSGELF

d_call: TRBD2
v_call: TRBV4-3
cdr3_aa: ASSMTSGVYNEQF

d_call: -
v_call: TRBV20-1
cdr3_aa: SADAGLKSQETQY

d_call: -
v_call: TRBV20-1
cdr3_aa: SARDYADSYNEQF

d_call: TRBD2
v_call: TRBV7-7
cdr3_aa: ASSLRLAGGTDTQY

d_call: -
v_call: TRBV27
cdr3_aa: ASSLTGRGSNQPQH

d_call: TRBD1
v_call: TRBV4-3
cdr3_aa: ASSQEGQGGVNTEAF

d_call: TRBD1
v_call: TRBV7-9
cdr3_aa: ASSPTGDQGEAF

d_call: TRBD2
v_call: TRBV9
cdr3_aa: ASSPRTSLYEQY